The clone carrying this T cell receptor beta chain turned up a few times. This entry belongs to a study of early T cells in non-severe SARS-CoV-2 infection. In TCRdb, the 5' RACE reads were re-called with MiXCR into one record per CDR3 protein. Of tens of thousands of distinct CDR3 sequences listed, over 9% were seen once; the top ten hold 2.5% to 3.5%. Germline V gene data show CDR1 as SGHVS and CDR2 as FNYEAQ. CDR3 length: 15 residues. Trimming at V came to 5 bases and at J to 3 bases, leaving 4 bases not matched to a gene. The chain joins TRBV7-6 to TRBJ2-5; 12 bases align to TRBD2. Sequenced here: whole blood, sampled at baseline. This receptor was taken from an adult who was a healthcare worker with PCR-confirmed SARS-CoV-2 infection or an uninfected control (not recorded which). This CDR3 reads CASSAGLAGKETQYF. CDR3 DNA: TGTGCCAGCAGCGCCGGACTAGCGGGGAAAGAGACCCAGTACTTC.